This entry lists 10 T cell receptor beta chains sequenced from one sample in a study of regulatory T cells in long-lasting Graves disease. Time point noted: persistent/refractory GD, antithyroid drugs over 5 years with positive TRAb. Researchers made the TCR library from RNA that was extracted from PBMCs. HTBI primers from iRepertoire and Arm-PCR of CDR3 regions yielded the TCR beta libraries. TCRdb analysed the multiplex PCR reads with MiXCR anew, one entry per CDR3 protein. The table records 350,000 to 500,000 distinct CDR3 sequences, 21% of them present only once. The material sequenced was peripheral blood mononuclear cells (PBMCs), taken when the disease was refractory, from a patient treated with antithyroid drugs. The receptors stem from a female donor with Graves disease.

The chain carries TRBV29-1 and TRBJ2-1; D may be TRBD1 (5 bases). CDR1 and CDR2 (germline): SQVTM, ANQGSEA. V lost 8 bases and J lost 5, with 7 bases in between. CDR3 length: 10 residues. CDR3 sequence (DNA): TGCAGCATGACAGACAATGAGCAGTTCTTC. Encoded protein: CSMTDNEQFF.

This clonotype came up many times. The chain recombines TRBV24-1 with TRBJ1-2; tentatively, D is TRBD1 (5 bases). There are 16 residues in the CDR3. The V gene lost 3 bases and the J gene lost 4 bases, with 17 bases spanning the gap. Germline values: CDR1 KGHDR, CDR2 SFDVKD. CDR3 amino acids: CATSDHTRSGAYGYTF. The CDR3, as DNA: TGTGCCACCAGTGATCACACACGCTCCGGGGCCTATGGCTACACCTTC.

This clonotype was counted many times. This chain connects TRBV7-2 to TRBJ2-5; no clear D. Germline values: CDR1 SGHTA, CDR2 FQGNSA. The V and J ends lost 0 bases and 0 bases respectively, with 11 bases between them. There are 16 residues in the CDR3. CDR3 DNA sequence: TGTGCCAGCAGCTTAGCGGTGGGGTTAGACCAAGAGACCCAGTACTTC. It codes for CASSLAVGLDQETQYF.

This clonotype was seen ten or more times. The rearrangement uses TRBV11-2 and TRBJ2-5, with D unclear. The germline V gene has CDR1 SGHAT and CDR2 FQNNGV. The CDR3 covers 15 residues. With 1 base removed from V and 3 bases from J, the gap between germline ends came to 12 bases. The CDR3 here is CASSLGVRQKETQYF. Written as DNA, the CDR3 is TGTGCCAGCAGCTTAGGAGTCCGGCAGAAAGAGACCCAGTACTTC.

The J gene is TRBJ2-1, the V gene TRBV28; D perhaps matches TRBD2 (6 bases). This CDR3 has 15 residues. Per the germline V gene, CDR1 is MDHEN and CDR2 is SYDVKM. Trimming took 4 bases from V and 0 from J, leaving 10 bases between them. CDR3 amino acids: CASSSGTGSYNEQFF. The CDR3 DNA follows: TGTGCCAGCAGTTCCGGGACTGGCTCCTACAATGAGCAGTTCTTC.

J is TRBJ2-7 and V is TRBV12-3 or TRBV12-4, with a possible D match to TRBD1 (6 bases). V lost 3 bases to trimming and J lost 4 bases, with 13 bases between them. The CDR3 extends over 14 amino acids. The chain's CDR3 is CASSFSRGVYEQYF. The CDR3 DNA sequence: TGTGCCAGCAGTTTTTCCAGGGGAGTTTACGAGCAGTACTTC.

In nucleotides, the CDR3 is TGTGCCAGCAGTCCGACGCGGGGAACTTCTGGAAACACCATATATTTT. Its translation is CASSPTRGTSGNTIYF. V and J are TRBV27 and TRBJ1-3, with D hard to call. The germline V gene encodes CDR1 MNHEY and CDR2 SMNVEV (reference sequence). Deletions cut 5 bases from V and 1 base from J, with 15 bases between. The CDR3 covers 16 residues.

This clonotype was found a few times. V is TRBV12-5 and J is TRBJ1-5, with a possible D match to TRBD1 (6 bases). V was shortened by 2 bases and J by 2 bases, with 16 bases between the two germline ends. The CDR3 consists of 17 residues. Germline V gene data show CDR1 as LGHNT and CDR2 as FRNRAP. CDR3: CASGLLSRGFGNQPQHF. In DNA, the CDR3 is TGTGCTAGTGGTTTGCTCTCTAGGGGGTTCGGCAATCAGCCCCAGCATTTT.

This clonotype has ten or more counts. CDR3 protein: CASSFAGSSYNSPLHF. DNA of the CDR3: TGTGCCAGCAGTTTTGCGGGGAGCTCCTATAATTCACCCCTCCACTTT. This rearrangement joins TRBV27 to TRBJ1-6; no clear D gene. Germline-derived CDR1 and CDR2 are MNHEY and SMNVEV (reference sequence). The CDR3 spans 16 residues. The V and J ends lost 3 bases and 0 bases respectively, with 9 bases between them.

At least ten counts were recorded for this clonotype. This chain connects TRBV29-1 to TRBJ1-6; 7 nucleotides align to TRBD1. J was trimmed by 8 bases and V by 5 bases; bases with no gene match: 6. The germline CDR1 and CDR2 sequences are SQVTM and ANQGSEA. CDR3 length: 13 amino acids. This CDR3 reads CSVRDRADSPLHF. The CDR3 nucleotides are TGCAGCGTTCGCGACAGGGCTGATTCACCCCTCCACTTT.